The 10 T cell receptor beta chains in this list originate from one sample, sequenced in a study of cytomegalovirus exposure and HLA in healthy donors. Amplification used 60 Vbeta primers and 13 Jbeta primers. Assay: immunoSEQ multiplex PCR; the TCRdb copy retains only in-frame clones and omits some. The data show 80,000 to 100,000 clones, approximately 80% seen once. Material: PBMCs. These receptor sequences come from a human donor in good health.

The chain recombines TRBV6-5 with TRBJ2-7; D perhaps matches TRBD1 (5 bases). V was clipped by 6 bases and J by 1 base, with 13 bases between them. Germline V gene data show CDR1 as MNHEY and CDR2 as SVGAGI. CDR3 length: 14 amino acids. The CDR3, as DNA: TGTGCCAGCAGCCGACAGCGCGGATCCTACGAGCAGTACTTC. Residues: CASSRQRGSYEQYF.

On this clone itself: One junction end does not reproduce the germline sequence, and a read error may be involved. CDR3 protein: CASSSFAGGTNTQYF. As DNA, the CDR3 is TGTGCCAGCAGTTCCTTCGCGGGGGGCACAAATACGCAGTATTTT. This chain uses TRBV27 with TRBJ2-3, with 8 bases identical to TRBD2. Germline CDR1 is MNHEY and CDR2 is SMNVEV (reference sequence). The CDR3 consists of 15 residues.

This clone was counted a single time. V is TRBV29-1 and J is TRBJ1-1; D is uncertain. V lost 2 bases, J lost 3 bases, and 10 bases lay in between. Germline V CDR1 and CDR2: SQVTM, ANQGSEA. CDR3 length: 13 amino acids. The CDR3 protein is CSVEPTGHTEAFF. In DNA form, the CDR3 reads TGCAGCGTTGAACCGACGGGTCACACTGAAGCTTTCTTT.

This rearrangement joins TRBV2 to TRBJ2-1, with 10 bases lining up with TRBD2. The germline V gene encodes CDR1 SNHLY and CDR2 FYNNEI. The CDR3 is made up of 19 amino acids. Trimming took 2 bases from V and 4 from J; bases not matched to a gene: 14. This chain's CDR3 is CASSETLSSGRLKYNEQFF. The CDR3 DNA sequence: TGTGCCAGCAGTGAAACTTTGAGTAGCGGGAGGCTGAAATACAATGAGCAGTTCTTC. Using reference TRBV2 and TRBJ2-1 for the parts outside the CDR3, the full variable domain is EPEVTQTPSHQVTQMGQEVILRCVPISNHLYFYWYRQILGQKVEFLVSFYNNEISEKSEIFDDQFSVERPDGSNFTLKIRSTKLEDSAMYFCASSETLSSGRLKYNEQFFGPGTRLTVL.

The chain joins TRBV19 to TRBJ1-2; a possible D gene is TRBD1 (5 bases). This CDR3 comprises 15 residues. Germline V gene data show CDR1 as LNHDA and CDR2 as SQIVND (reference sequence). V shed 3 bases and J shed 0 bases, with 11 bases lying between them. This CDR3 reads CASSIGGNPNYGYTF. The CDR3 bases are TGTGCCAGTAGTATTGGGGGGAACCCTAACTATGGCTACACCTTC.

This sequence joins TRBV9 and TRBJ2-1, with D perhaps matching TRBD2 (5 bases). The CDR3 contains 11 residues. The germline V gene has CDR1 SGDLS and CDR2 YYNGEE. V lost 7 bases and J 5 bases, leaving 7 bases between the germline ends. The CDR3, as DNA: TGTGCCAGCGGGGAGAACAATGAGCAGTTCTTC. Protein product: CASGENNEQFF. Full variable domain (rest looked up from reference TRBV9 and TRBJ2-1): DSGVTQTPKHLITATGQRVTLRCSPRSGDLSVYWYQQSLDQGLQFLIQYYNGEERAKGNILERFSAQQFPDLHSELNLSSLELGDSALYFCASGENNEQFFGPGTRLTVL.

The rearrangement uses TRBV4-3 and TRBJ2-1, with unresolved D. Germline CDR1 LGHNA, CDR2 YSLEER. The CDR3 is made up of 15 amino acids. Trimming took 1 base from V and 3 from J, leaving 10 bases between them. CDR3 sequence: CASSQGVASYNEQFF. In nucleotides, the CDR3 is TGCGCCAGCAGCCAAGGTGTGGCCAGCTACAATGAGCAGTTCTTC.

The genes are TRBV27 and TRBJ1-5; no reliable D call. Germline assignment: CDR1 MNHEY and CDR2 SMNVEV (reference sequence). The germline V and J ends were trimmed by 2 bases and 4 bases, with 12 bases remaining between them. The CDR3 is 15 amino acids. CDR3 region: CASSLNPGFNQPQHF. The DNA of the CDR3 is TGTGCCAGCAGTTTAAATCCAGGCTTTAATCAGCCCCAGCATTTT.

The chain links TRBV5-6 to TRBJ2-1, with D unresolved. The CDR3 consists of 13 residues. V lost 1 base, J lost 10 bases, and 12 bases lay in between. Germline V gene data show CDR1 as SGHDT and CDR2 as YYEEEE. The CDR3 nucleotides read TGTGCCAGCAGCTTGCCTCAGGCCCACGAGCAGTTCTTC. Translation gives CASSLPQAHEQFF. Together with reference TRBV5-6 and TRBJ2-1, the CDR3 gives the full variable domain: DAGVTQSPTHLIKTRGQQVTLRCSPKSGHDTVSWYQQALGQGPQFIFQYYEEEERQRGNFPDRFSGHQFPNYSSELNVNALLLGDSALYLCASSLPQAHEQFFGPGTRLTVL.

The gene calls are TRBV28 and TRBJ1-5; tentatively, D is TRBD1 (5 bases). CDR1 and CDR2 (germline): MDHEN, SYDVKM. The CDR3 spans 14 residues. The V end was cut by 10 bases, the J end by 2 bases, with 15 bases between. The CDR3 loop reads CAIQGPGRNQPQHF. For the CDR3, the DNA is TGTGCCATCCAGGGCCCGGGCCGCAATCAGCCCCAGCATTTT. Together with reference TRBV28 and TRBJ1-5, the CDR3 gives the full variable domain: DVKVTQSSRYLVKRTGEKVFLECVQDMDHENMFWYRQDPGLGLRLIYFSYDVKMKEKGDIPEGYSVSREKKERFSLILESASTNQTSMYLCAIQGPGRNQPQHFGDGTRLSIL.